Reported below is one T cell receptor beta chain. The antigen remains unidentified. The data belong to a study of T cell repertoires in cytomegalovirus infection. The CDR3 sequence is 14 residues long. CDR1 SGHVS and CDR2 FNYEAQ come from the germline V gene. V gave up 5 bases and J gave up 10 bases; unmatched junction bases: 6. Study conclusions and caveats: Predominance within the ex vivo response was attributable to HLA-C-restricted CMV-specific TCR beta clonotypes.

TCRdb called the reads again in MiXCR, with one record for every CDR3 protein. The sample contains approximately 910,000 distinct CDR3 sequences, approximately 30% of which appear only once. This clonotype originated in a human donor in good health (CMV status not recorded). Some clones in this sample may be carry-over from other donors' samples. The chain employs TRBV7-6 and TRBJ2-1; 12 bases are a match to TRBD2. Sample: cultured CD8+ T cells from PBMCs, taken from culture after CMV antigen stimulation. The DNA for the CDR3 is TGTGCCAGCAGCCCGAGTGGACTAGCGGGGGAGCAGTTCTTC. Translated, it gives CASSPSGLAGEQFF.